The rows below give T cell receptor beta chains drawn from one sample of a study of blood T cell repertoires in COVID-19. TCRdb's table, derived via immunoSEQ multiplex PCR, lists solely in-frame clones and lacks some. The sample carries about 250,000 clones, roughly 88% recorded once. Source material: peripheral blood. The receptors stem from a woman in her twenties or thirties with COVID-19, enrolled during active disease. The CDR3 runs from the conserved cysteine through the conserved F or W. D genes are given only for firm matches.

v_call	j_call	d_call	cdr3_nt	cdr3_aa
TRBV10-1	TRBJ2-1	TRBD1	TGCGCCAGCAGTGAGGGGTTCCAGGGGGTCAATGAGCAGTTCTTC	CASSEGFQGVNEQFF
TRBV5-5	TRBJ1-1	-	TGTGCCAGCGGAAACGGAGCAGCCACTGAAGCTTTCTTT	CASGNGAATEAFF
TRBV30	TRBJ1-2	-	TGTGCCTGGAGTGTAGGGGCAGCAGCCTTTTATGGCTACACCTTC	CAWSVGAAAFYGYTF
TRBV7-8	TRBJ1-5	-	TGTGCCAGCAGCTTAGGTCTCATCTCGGTGCGACAGCCCCAGCATTTT	CASSLGLISVRQPQHF
TRBV2	TRBJ1-5	-	TGTGCCAGCAGCACCTATCGGGGTCAGGGCAATCAGCCCCAGCATTTT	CASSTYRGQGNQPQHF
TRBV19	TRBJ1-3	TRBD1	TGTGCCAGTAGCCGCCGAGGGACAGCAGGGGGAAACACCATATATTTT	CASSRRGTAGGNTIYF
TRBV19	TRBJ2-7	-	TGTGCCAGTAGTATCGGAGAAAACTACGAGCAGTACTTC	CASSIGENYEQYF
TRBV9	TRBJ2-3	-	TGTGCCAGCAGCGTAGAGAGCGGGACAGATACGCAGTATTTT	CASSVESGTDTQYF
TRBV6-4	TRBJ2-3	TRBD1	TGTGCCAGCAGTGAGGAAGGACAGGGTAGCACAGATACGCAGTATTTT	CASSEEGQGSTDTQYF
TRBV4-3	TRBJ1-4	-	TGCGCCAGCAGCCAGACAGCAAGATCTAATGAAAAACTGTTTTTT	CASSQTARSNEKLFF
TRBV5-6	TRBJ1-4	TRBD1	TGTGCCAGCAGCTTGGCCGGGACAGGGGGAGAAAAACTGTTTTTT	CASSLAGTGGEKLFF
TRBV5-1	TRBJ1-1	TRBD1	TGCGCCAGCAGCTCGGTCGACAGGGGCGAGAACACTGAAGCTTTCTTT	CASSSVDRGENTEAFF
TRBV7-2	TRBJ1-6	TRBD1	TGTGCCAGCAGCCTCCCCGGGACAGGGCTCCACTTT	CASSLPGTGLHF